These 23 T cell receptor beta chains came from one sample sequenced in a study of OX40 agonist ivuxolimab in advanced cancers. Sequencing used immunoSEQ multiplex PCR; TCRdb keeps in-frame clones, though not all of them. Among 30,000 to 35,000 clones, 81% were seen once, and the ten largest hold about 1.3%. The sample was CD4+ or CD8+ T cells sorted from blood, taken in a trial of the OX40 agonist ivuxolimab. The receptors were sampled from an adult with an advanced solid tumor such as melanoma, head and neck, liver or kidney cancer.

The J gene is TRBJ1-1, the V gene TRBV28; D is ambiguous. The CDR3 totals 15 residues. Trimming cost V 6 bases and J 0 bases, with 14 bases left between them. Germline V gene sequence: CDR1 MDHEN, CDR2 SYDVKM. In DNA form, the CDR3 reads TGTGCCAGCAGCCCCTTCCTACAGCTGAACACTGAAGCTTTCTTT. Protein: CASSPFLQLNTEAFF. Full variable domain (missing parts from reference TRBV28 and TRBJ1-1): DVKVTQSSRYLVKRTGEKVFLECVQDMDHENMFWYRQDPGLGLRLIYFSYDVKMKEKGDIPEGYSVSREKKERFSLILESASTNQTSMYLCASSPFLQLNTEAFFGQGTRLTVV.

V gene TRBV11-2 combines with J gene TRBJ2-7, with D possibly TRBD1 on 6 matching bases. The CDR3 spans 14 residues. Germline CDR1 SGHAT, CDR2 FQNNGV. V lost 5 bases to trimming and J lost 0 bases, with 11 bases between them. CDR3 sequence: CASSRDIVSYEQYF. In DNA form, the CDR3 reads TGTGCCAGCAGCCGGGACATCGTCTCCTACGAGCAGTACTTC.

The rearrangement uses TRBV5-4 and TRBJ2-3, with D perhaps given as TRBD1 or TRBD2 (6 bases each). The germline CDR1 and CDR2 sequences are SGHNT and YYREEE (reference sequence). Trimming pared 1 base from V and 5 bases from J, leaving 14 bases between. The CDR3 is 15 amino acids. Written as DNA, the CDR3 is TGTGCCAGCAGCTTGCCTAGGGGGGTTGGAGATACGCAGTATTTT. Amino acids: CASSLPRGVGDTQYF. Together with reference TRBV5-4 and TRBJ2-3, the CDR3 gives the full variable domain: ETGVTQSPTHLIKTRGQQVTLRCSSQSGHNTVSWYQQALGQGPQFIFQYYREEENGRGNFPPRFSGLQFPNYSSELNVNALELDDSALYLCASSLPRGVGDTQYFGPGTRLTVL.

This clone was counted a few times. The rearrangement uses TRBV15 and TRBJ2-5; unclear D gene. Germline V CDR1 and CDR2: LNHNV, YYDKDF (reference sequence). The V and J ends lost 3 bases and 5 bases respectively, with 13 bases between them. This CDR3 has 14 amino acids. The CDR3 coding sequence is TGTGCCACCAGCAGCCAAGGCGGAGCGGAGACCCAGTACTTC. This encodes CATSSQGGAETQYF.

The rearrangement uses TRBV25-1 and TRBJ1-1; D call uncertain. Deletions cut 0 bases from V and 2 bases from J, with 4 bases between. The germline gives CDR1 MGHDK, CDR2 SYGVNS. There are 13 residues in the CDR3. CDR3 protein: CASSEYLNTEAFF. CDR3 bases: TGTGCCAGCAGTGAATATTTAAACACTGAAGCTTTCTTT.

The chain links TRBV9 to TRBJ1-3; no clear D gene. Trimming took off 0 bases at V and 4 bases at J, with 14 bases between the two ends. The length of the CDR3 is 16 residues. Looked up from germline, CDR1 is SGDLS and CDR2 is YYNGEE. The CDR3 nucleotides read TGTGCCAGCAGCGTAGGGGCTGTAAGGGTGGGAAACACCATATATTTT. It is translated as CASSVGAVRVGNTIYF.

CDR3 in amino acids: CASSLDRAYEQYF. As DNA, the CDR3 is TGTGCCAGCAGCTTGGACAGGGCCTACGAGCAGTACTTC. The J gene is TRBJ2-7, the V gene TRBV7-2; 8 positions match TRBD1. This CDR3 region has 13 residues. Germline V lookup: CDR1 SGHTA, CDR2 FQGNSA. With 3 bases clipped from V and 2 bases from J, the junction kept 0 bases outside the gene matches.

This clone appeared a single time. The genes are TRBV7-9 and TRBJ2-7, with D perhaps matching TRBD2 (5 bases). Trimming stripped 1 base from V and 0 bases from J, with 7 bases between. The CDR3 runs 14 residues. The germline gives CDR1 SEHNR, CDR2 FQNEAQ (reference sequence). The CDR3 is CASSLGGFSYEQYF. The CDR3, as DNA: TGTGCCAGCAGCTTAGGAGGGTTCTCCTACGAGCAGTACTTC.

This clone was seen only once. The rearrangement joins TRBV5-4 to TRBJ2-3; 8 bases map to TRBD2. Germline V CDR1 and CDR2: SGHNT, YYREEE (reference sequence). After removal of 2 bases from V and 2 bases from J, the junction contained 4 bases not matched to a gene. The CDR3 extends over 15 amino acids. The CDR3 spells CASSLAGVTTDTQYF. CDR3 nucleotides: TGTGCCAGCAGCTTAGCGGGGGTCACCACAGATACGCAGTATTTT.

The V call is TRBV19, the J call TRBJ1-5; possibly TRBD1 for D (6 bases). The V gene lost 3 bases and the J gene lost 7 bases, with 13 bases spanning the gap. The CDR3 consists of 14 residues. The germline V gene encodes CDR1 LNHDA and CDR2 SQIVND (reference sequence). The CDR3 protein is CASSMGADAQPQHF. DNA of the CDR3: TGTGCCAGTAGTATGGGGGCCGATGCGCAGCCCCAGCATTTT.

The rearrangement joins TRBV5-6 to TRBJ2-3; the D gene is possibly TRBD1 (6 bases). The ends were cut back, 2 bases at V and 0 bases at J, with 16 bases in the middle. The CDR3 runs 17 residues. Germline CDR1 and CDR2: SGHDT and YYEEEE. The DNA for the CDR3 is TGTGCCAGCAGCTTCCTTGATTACAGGGAGAGCACAGATACGCAGTATTTT. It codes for CASSFLDYRESTDTQYF.

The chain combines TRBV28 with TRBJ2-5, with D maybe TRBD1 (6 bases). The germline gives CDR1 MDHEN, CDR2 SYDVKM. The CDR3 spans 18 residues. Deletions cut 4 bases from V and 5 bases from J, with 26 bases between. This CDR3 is CASSSGAPMINRDETQYF. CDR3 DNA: TGTGCCAGCAGTTCAGGGGCGCCCATGATCAACCGAGATGAGACCCAGTACTTC.

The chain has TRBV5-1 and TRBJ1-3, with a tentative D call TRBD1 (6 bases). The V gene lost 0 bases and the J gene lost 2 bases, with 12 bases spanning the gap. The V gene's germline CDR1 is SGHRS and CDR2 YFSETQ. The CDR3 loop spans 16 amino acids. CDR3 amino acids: CASSLDLTGAGNTIYF. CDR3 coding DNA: TGCGCCAGCAGCTTGGACCTGACAGGAGCTGGAAACACCATATATTTT.

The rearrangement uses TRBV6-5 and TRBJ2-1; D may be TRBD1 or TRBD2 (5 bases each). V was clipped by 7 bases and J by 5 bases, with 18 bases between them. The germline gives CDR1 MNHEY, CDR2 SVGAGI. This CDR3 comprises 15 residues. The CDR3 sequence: CASTPGDRRHNEQFF. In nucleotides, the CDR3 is TGTGCCAGCACCCCCGGGGACCGACGACACAATGAGCAGTTCTTC.

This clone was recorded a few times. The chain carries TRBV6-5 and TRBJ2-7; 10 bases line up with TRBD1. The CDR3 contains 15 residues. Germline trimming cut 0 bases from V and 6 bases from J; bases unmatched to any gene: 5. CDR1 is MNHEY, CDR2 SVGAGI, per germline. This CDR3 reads CASSYSGTGATEQYF. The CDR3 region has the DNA TGTGCCAGCAGTTACTCCGGGACAGGGGCTACCGAGCAGTACTTC.

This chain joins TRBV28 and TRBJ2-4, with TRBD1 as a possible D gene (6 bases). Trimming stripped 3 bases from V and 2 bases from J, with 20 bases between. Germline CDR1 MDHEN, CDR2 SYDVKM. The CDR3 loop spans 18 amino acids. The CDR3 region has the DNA TGTGCCAGCAGTTTCAAGTCAGGGACACGTCTGACCAAAAACATTCAGTACTTC. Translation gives CASSFKSGTRLTKNIQYF.

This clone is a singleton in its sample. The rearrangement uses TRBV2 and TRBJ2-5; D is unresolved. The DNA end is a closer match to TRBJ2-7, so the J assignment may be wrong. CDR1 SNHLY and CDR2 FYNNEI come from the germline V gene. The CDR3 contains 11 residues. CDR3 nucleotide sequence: TGTGCCAGCAGTCCGAAGTACGAGCAGTACTTC. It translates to CASSPKYEQYF.

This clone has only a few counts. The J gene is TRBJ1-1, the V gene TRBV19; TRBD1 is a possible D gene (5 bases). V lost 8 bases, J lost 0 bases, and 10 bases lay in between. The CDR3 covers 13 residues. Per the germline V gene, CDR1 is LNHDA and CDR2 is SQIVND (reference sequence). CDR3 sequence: CASSGTVNTEAFF. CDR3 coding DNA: TGTGCCAGTTCCGGGACTGTGAACACTGAAGCTTTCTTT.

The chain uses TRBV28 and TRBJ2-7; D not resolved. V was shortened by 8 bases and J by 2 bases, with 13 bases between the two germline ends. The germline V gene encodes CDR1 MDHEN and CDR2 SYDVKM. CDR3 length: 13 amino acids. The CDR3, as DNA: TGTGCCAGCGTCGACTCTCGAACCTACGAGCAGTACTTC. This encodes CASVDSRTYEQYF. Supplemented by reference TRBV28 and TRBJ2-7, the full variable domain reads DVKVTQSSRYLVKRTGEKVFLECVQDMDHENMFWYRQDPGLGLRLIYFSYDVKMKEKGDIPEGYSVSREKKERFSLILESASTNQTSMYLCASVDSRTYEQYFGPGTRLTVT.

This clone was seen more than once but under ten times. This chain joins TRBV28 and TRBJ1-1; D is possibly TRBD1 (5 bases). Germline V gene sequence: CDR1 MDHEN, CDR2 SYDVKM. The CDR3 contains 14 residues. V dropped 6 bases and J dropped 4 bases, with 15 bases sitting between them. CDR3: CASRGREGITEAFF. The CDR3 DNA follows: TGTGCCAGCAGGGGCAGGGAAGGTATCACTGAAGCTTTCTTT.

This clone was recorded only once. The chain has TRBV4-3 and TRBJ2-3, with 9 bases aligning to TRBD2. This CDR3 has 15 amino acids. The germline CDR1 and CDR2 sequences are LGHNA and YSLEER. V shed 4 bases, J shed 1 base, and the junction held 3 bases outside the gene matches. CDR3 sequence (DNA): TGCGCCAGCAGCCTTAGCGGGGGCGGCACAGATACGCAGTATTTT. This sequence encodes CASSLSGGGTDTQYF.

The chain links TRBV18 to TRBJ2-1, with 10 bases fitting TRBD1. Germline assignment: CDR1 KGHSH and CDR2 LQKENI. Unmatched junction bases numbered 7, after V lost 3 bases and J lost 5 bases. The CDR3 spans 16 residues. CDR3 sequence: CASSPFGTGANNEQFF. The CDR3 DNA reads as TGTGCCAGCTCACCTTTTGGGACAGGGGCGAACAATGAGCAGTTCTTC.

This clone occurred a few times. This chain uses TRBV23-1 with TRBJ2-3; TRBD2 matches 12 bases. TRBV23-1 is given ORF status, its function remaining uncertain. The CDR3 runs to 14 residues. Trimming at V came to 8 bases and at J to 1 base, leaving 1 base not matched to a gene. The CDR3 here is CASRTSGGTDTQYF. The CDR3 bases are TGCGCCAGCCGGACTAGCGGGGGCACAGATACGCAGTATTTT.